The TCR beta chain under discussion was sequenced for a study of T-cell reconstitution after alpha-beta-depleted transplantation in children. This CDR3 comprises 15 residues. Germline V gives CDR1 DFQATT, CDR2 SNEGSKA (reference sequence). Library preparation (for TCRbeta) was performed with unique molecular identifiers. TCRdb ran MiXCR on the PCR reads and lists one entry per CDR3 protein. There are roughly 590,000 distinct CDR3 sequences in the sample; approximately 16% occur only once, and 0.85% to 1.3% lies in the top ten. With respect to this clonotype: A much larger clone differs from this one at a single base, so this may be a read error.

The source of this sequence is a human donor who donated a stem cell graft to a child with acute myeloid leukemia. The chain has TRBV20-1 and TRBJ1-5; 10 nucleotides match TRBD1. The material sequenced was PBMCs from the stem cell graft donor, taken from the stem cell graft. The CDR3 nucleotides are TGCTGTGCTAGGGGGGGACAGGGGAGCAATCAGCCCCAGCATTTT. It is translated as CCARGGQGSNQPQHF.